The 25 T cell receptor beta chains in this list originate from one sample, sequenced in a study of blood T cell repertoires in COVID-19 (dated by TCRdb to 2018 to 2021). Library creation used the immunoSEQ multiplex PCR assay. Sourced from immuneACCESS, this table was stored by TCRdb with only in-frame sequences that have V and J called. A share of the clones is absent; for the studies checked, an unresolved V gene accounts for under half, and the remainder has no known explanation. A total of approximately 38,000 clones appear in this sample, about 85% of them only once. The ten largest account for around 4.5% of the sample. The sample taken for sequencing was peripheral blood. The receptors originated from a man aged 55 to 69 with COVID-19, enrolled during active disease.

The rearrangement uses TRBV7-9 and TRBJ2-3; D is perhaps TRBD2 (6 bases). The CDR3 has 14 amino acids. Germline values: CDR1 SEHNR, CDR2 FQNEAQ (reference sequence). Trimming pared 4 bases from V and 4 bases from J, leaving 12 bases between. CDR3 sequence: CASSSPGGADTQYF. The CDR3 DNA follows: TGTGCCAGCAGCTCTCCAGGCGGGGCAGATACGCAGTATTTT.

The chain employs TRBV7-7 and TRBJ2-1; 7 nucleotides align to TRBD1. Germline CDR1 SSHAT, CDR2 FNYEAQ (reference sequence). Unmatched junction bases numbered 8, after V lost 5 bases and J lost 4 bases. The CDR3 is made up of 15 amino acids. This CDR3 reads CASSPGQALYNEQFF. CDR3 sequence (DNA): TGTGCCAGCAGCCCAGGACAGGCCTTATACAATGAGCAGTTCTTC.

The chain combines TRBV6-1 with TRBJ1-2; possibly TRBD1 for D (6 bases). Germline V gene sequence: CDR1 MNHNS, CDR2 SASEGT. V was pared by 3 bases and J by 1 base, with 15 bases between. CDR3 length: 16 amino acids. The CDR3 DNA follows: TGTGCCAGCAGTGAGATAGGGGGAAGGCTTAACTATGGCTACACCTTC. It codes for CASSEIGGRLNYGYTF.

The CDR3 here is CASSTARTGRAEAFF. For the CDR3, the DNA is TGTGCCAGTAGCACAGCCAGGACAGGGAGGGCTGAAGCTTTCTTT. The genes are TRBV19 and TRBJ1-1, with 8 bases matching TRBD1. The V gene's germline CDR1 is LNHDA and CDR2 SQIVND (reference sequence). CDR3 length: 15 residues. V shed 6 bases and J 6 bases; nucleotides not matched to a gene: 12.

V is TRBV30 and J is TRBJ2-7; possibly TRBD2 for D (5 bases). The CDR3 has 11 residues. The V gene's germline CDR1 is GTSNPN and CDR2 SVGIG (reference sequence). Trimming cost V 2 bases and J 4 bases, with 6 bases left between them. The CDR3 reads CAWSPGYEQYF. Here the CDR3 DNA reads TGTGCCTGGAGTCCGGGGTACGAGCAGTACTTC.

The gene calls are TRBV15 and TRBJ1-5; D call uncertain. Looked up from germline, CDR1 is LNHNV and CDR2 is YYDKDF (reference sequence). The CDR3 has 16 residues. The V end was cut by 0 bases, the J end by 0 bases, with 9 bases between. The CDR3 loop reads CATSRDLGSSNQPQHF. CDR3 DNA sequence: TGTGCCACCAGCAGAGATCTAGGGAGTAGCAATCAGCCCCAGCATTTT.

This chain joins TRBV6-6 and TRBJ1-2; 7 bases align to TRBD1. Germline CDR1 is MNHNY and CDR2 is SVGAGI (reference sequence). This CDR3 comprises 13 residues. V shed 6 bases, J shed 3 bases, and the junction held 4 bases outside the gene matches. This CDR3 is CASSQGGHYGYTF. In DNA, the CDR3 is TGTGCCAGCAGCCAAGGGGGCCACTATGGCTACACCTTC.

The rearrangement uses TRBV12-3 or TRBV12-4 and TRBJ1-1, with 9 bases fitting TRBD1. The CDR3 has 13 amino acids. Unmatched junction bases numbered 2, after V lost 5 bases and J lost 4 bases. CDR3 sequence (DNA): TGTGCCAGCAGTGTGACAGGGGGCACTGAAGCTTTCTTT. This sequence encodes CASSVTGGTEAFF.

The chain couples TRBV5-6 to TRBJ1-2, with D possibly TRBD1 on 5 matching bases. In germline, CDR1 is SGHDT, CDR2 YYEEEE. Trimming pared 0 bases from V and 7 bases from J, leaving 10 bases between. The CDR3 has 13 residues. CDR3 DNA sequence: TGTGCCAGCAGCTTGGCGCAGGGTGGTGGCTACACCTTC. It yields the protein CASSLAQGGGYTF.

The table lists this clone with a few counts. In DNA form, the CDR3 reads TGTGCCAGCAGAAGGGGGTACAATGAGCAGTTCTTC. It is translated as CASRRGYNEQFF. This sequence joins TRBV6-5 and TRBJ2-1, with D possibly being TRBD1 (6 bases). CDR1 and CDR2 from the germline V gene are MNHEY and SVGAGI. The CDR3 extends over 12 amino acids. V gave up 6 bases and J gave up 4 bases, with 7 bases separating them.

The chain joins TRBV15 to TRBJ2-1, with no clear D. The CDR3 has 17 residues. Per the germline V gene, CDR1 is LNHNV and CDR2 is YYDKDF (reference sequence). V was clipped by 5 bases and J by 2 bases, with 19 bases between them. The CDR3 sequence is CATSLREADLPYNEQFF. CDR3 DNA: TGTGCCACCAGCCTCCGAGAGGCCGACCTACCCTACAATGAGCAGTTCTTC.

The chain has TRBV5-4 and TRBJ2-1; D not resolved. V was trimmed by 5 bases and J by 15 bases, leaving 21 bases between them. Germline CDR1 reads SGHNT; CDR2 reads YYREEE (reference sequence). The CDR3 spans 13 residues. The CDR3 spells CASRNQQVPHLFF. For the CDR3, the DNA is TGTGCCAGCAGAAACCAGCAGGTCCCGCATCTGTTCTTC.

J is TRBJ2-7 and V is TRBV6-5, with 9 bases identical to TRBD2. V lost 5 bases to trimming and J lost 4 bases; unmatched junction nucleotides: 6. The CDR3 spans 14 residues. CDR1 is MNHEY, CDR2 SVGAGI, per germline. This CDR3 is CASSLGTSRYEQYF. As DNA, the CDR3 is TGTGCCAGCAGTCTCGGGACTAGCAGATACGAGCAGTACTTC.

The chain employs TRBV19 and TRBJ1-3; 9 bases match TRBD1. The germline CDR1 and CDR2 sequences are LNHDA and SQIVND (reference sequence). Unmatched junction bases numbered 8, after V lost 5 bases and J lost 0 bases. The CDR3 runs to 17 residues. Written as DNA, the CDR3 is TGTGCCAGTAGTTCTGCCGGGACAGGGTTCTCTGGAAACACCATATATTTT. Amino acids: CASSSAGTGFSGNTIYF.

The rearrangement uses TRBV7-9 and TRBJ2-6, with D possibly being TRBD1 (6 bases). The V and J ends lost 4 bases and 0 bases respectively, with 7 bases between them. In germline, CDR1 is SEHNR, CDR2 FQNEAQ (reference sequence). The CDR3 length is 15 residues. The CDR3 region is CASSYRVSGANVLTF. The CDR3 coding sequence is TGTGCCAGCAGCTACAGGGTCTCTGGGGCCAACGTCCTGACTTTC. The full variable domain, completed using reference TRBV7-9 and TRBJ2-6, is DTGVSQNPRHKITKRGQNVTFRCDPISEHNRLYWYRQTLGQGPEFLTYFQNEAQLEKSRLLSDRFSAERPKGSFSTLEIQRTEQGDSAMYLCASSYRVSGANVLTFGAGSRLTVL.

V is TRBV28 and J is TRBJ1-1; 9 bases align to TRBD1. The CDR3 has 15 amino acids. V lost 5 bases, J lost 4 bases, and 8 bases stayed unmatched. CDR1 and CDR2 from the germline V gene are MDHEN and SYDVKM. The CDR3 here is CASSRNRGRGTEAFF. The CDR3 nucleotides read TGTGCCAGCAGTCGTAACAGGGGGCGCGGCACTGAAGCTTTCTTT.

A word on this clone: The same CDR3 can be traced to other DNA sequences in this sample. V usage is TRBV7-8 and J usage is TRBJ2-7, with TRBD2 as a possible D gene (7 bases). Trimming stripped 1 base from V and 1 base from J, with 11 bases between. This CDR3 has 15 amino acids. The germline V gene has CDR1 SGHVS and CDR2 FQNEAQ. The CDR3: CASSLEQGLSYEQYF. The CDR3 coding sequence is TGTGCCAGCAGCTTAGAACAGGGACTATCCTACGAGCAGTACTTC.

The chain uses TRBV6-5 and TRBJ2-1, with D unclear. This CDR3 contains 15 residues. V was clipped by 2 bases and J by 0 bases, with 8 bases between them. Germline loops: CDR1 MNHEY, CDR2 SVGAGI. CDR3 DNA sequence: TGTGCCAGCAGTTACCGGCCTAGCTCCTACAATGAGCAGTTCTTC. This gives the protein CASSYRPSSYNEQFF.

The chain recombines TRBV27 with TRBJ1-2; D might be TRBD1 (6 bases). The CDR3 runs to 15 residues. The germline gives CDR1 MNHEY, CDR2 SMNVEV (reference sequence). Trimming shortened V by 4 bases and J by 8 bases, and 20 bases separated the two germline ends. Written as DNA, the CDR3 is TGTGCCAGCAGTTCGTACAGGGATCCGGGTAGAGGCTACACCTTC. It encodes CASSSYRDPGRGYTF.

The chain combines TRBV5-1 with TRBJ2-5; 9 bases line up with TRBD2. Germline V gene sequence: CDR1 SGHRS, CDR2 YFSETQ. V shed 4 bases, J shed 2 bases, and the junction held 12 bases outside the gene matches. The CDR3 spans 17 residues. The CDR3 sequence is CASSPRVGLAGQETQYF. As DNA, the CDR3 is TGCGCCAGCAGCCCGCGCGTCGGTCTAGCGGGGCAAGAGACCCAGTACTTC. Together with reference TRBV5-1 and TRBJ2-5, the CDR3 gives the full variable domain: KAGVTQTPRYLIKTRGQQVTLSCSPISGHRSVSWYQQTPGQGLQFLFEYFSETQRNKGNFPGRFSGRQFSNSRSEMNVSTLELGDSALYLCASSPRVGLAGQETQYFGPGTRLLVL.

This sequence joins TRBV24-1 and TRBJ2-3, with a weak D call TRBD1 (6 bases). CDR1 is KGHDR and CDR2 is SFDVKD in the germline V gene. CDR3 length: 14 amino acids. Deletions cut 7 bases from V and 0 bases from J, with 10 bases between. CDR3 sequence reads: CATSLTGSTDTQYF. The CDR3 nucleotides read TGTGCCACCAGCTTGACAGGAAGCACAGATACGCAGTATTTT.

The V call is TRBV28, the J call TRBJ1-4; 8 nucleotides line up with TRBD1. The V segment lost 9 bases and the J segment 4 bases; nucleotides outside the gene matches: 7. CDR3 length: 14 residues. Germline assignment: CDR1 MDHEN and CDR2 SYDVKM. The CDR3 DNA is TGTGCCAGTTTGCGACAGGGGTATAATGAAAAACTGTTTTTT. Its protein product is CASLRQGYNEKLFF.

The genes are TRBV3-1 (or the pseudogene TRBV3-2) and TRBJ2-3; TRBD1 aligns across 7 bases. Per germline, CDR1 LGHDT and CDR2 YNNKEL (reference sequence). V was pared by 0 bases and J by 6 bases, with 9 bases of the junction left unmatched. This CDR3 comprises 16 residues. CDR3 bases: TGTGCCAGCAGCCAAGATCCCAAATTCAGGGGGGATACGCAGTATTTT. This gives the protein CASSQDPKFRGDTQYF.

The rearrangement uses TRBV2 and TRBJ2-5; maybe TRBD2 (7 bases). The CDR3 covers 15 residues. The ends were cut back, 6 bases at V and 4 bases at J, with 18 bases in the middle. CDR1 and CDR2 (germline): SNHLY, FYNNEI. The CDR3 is CASSRGAGVGETQYF. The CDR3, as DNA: TGTGCCAGCAGCCGGGGGGCAGGGGTCGGAGAGACCCAGTACTTC.

This CDR3 reads CASSGPGGTANTGELFF. The CDR3 DNA follows: TGTGCCAGCAGTGGACCAGGGGGGACAGCGAACACCGGGGAGCTGTTTTTT. V and J are TRBV6-1 and TRBJ2-2, with a possible D match to TRBD1 (7 bases). The CDR3 spans 17 residues. Germline lookup yields CDR1 MNHNS and CDR2 SASEGT. With 4 bases removed from V and 0 bases from J, the gap between germline ends came to 15 bases.